This T cell receptor beta chain was sequenced for a study of Graves' ophthalmopathy and Graves' hyperthyroidism. The V segment lost 4 bases and the J segment 5 bases; nucleotides outside the gene matches: 10. In germline, CDR1 is MNHEY, CDR2 SVGAGI. The CDR3 consists of 16 residues. The study amplified TCR beta CDR3 regions using RNA transcripts. First-round RT-PCR with HTBI primers preceded a second-round multiplex PCR. TCRdb recomputed calls from the multiplex PCR reads with MiXCR, one row per CDR3 protein. Seen here are approximately 700,000 distinct CDR3 sequences, over 40% observed once, and the top ten hold 3% to 4%. The study excluded patients with other autoimmune diseases, uncontrolled infections, pregnancy or lactation. Diagnostic conclusions were grounded in clinical symptoms, serum thyroxine, TRAb, thyroid ultrasound and orbital computed tomography.

This sequence was found in an adult man with Graves' ophthalmopathy. The sequencing sample was made of peripheral blood. V and J are TRBV6-5 and TRBJ1-1; 10 nucleotides agree with TRBD1. CDR3 loop: CASSFDRGPLGTEAFF. DNA for the CDR3: TGTGCCAGCAGTTTCGACAGGGGGCCCCTGGGGACTGAAGCTTTCTTT.